Listed below are T cell receptor beta chains from one sample, sequenced in a study of blood T cell repertoires in COVID-19. TCRdb keeps only in-frame clones here, not all; method: immunoSEQ multiplex PCR. Here the sample spans more than 100,000 clones, roughly 84% being singletons. Sequencing input: peripheral blood. The receptors derive from a woman under 40 who had recovered from COVID-19. CDR3s include the opening cysteine and the closing phenylalanine or tryptophan. A D gene is named only where the DNA matches it firmly. Size values are once, few and many counts, or a class for expanded clones, and some rows have none.

TRBV7-8	NA	NA	TRBJ2-5	TGTGCCAGCAGCTTACTAGCTCAAGAGACCCAGTACTTC	CASSLLAQETQYF
TRBV7-6	TRBD2	NA	TRBJ2-3	TGTGCCAGCAGCTTAGGGGGACTAGGCACAGATACGCAGTATTTT	CASSLGGLGTDTQYF
TRBV5-1	NA	once	TRBJ2-1	TGCGCCAGCAGCTTGGATAGCCGCAATGAGCAGTTCTTC	CASSLDSRNEQFF
TRBV11-3	NA	NA	TRBJ1-5	TGTGCCAGCAGAGGGGCCCGGAGTCGGCTCAATCAGCCCCAGCATTTT	CASRGARSRLNQPQHF
TRBV10-2	NA	NA	TRBJ2-7	TGCGCCAGCAGTGATTGGGCAGGGCGGAACCCCTACGAGCAGTACTTC	CASSDWAGRNPYEQYF
TRBV6-1	TRBD1	few	TRBJ2-1	TGTGCCAGCAGTGACCCTGGGGGGACAGGGGGAAGGAATGAGCAGTTCTTC	CASSDPGGTGGRNEQFF
TRBV7-9	NA	NA	TRBJ1-2	TGTGCCAGCAGCTTAGCAGGACAGCTTTATGGCTACACCTTC	CASSLAGQLYGYTF
TRBV27	NA	NA	TRBJ2-2	TGTGCCAGCAGCCCAAGCGGGACAAACACCGGGGAGCTGTTTTTT	CASSPSGTNTGELFF
TRBV3-1/TRBV3-2	TRBD1	NA	TRBJ1-1	TGTGCCAGCAGCCTTCGAGCGTCAGGGGGCAGTGCTTTCTTT	CASSLRASGGSAFF
TRBV5-6	NA	NA	TRBJ1-1	TGTGCCAGCAGCTTGGGGGCCGGGGTAACTGAAGCTTTCTTT	CASSLGAGVTEAFF
TRBV9	TRBD1	many	TRBJ2-2	TGTGCCAGCAGCGCAACTACAGGGGGGATGGGAGGGGAGCTGTTTTTT	CASSATTGGMGGELFF
TRBV5-1	TRBD1	NA	TRBJ1-1	TGCGCCAGCAGTTTAGGACAGGGGGGTTCCAAAGGGAACACTGAAGCTTTCTTT	CASSLGQGGSKGNTEAFF
TRBV30	NA	NA	TRBJ1-1	TGTGCCTGGAGTGTAGCCCTTAACACTGAAGCTTTCTTT	CAWSVALNTEAFF
TRBV3-1/TRBV3-2	TRBD1	NA	TRBJ1-4	TGTGCCAGCAGCCACTTGGACAGGGGGTATGAAAAACTGTTTTTT	CASSHLDRGYEKLFF
TRBV7-2	TRBD2	few	TRBJ2-3	TGTGCCAGCAGCTTTGGGCGGGGGGGCACAGATACGCAGTATTTT	CASSFGRGGTDTQYF
TRBV29-1	TRBD1	NA	TRBJ2-4	TGCAGCGTAGAGGACAGGGAGAACATTCAGTACTTC	CSVEDRENIQYF
TRBV2	NA	NA	TRBJ2-7	TGTGCCAGCAGTGATAAACACGCAAGCTCCTACGAGCAGTACTTC	CASSDKHASSYEQYF
TRBV24-1	NA	NA	TRBJ2-2	TGTGCCACCAGTGATTCCCGCTTCGGGAGAACCGGGGAGCTGTTTTTT	CATSDSRFGRTGELFF
TRBV12-3/TRBV12-4	NA	once	TRBJ2-7	TGTGCCAGCAGTTCACCTACTACCTACGAGCAGTACTTC	CASSSPTTYEQYF
TRBV5-4	TRBD2	NA	TRBJ2-3	TGTGCCAGCAGCCCCCGACCCGATTCTAGCGGGGGTACAGATACGCAGTATTTT	CASSPRPDSSGGTDTQYF
TRBV19	TRBD2	NA	TRBJ2-1	TGTGCCAGTAGTTCAGGGACTAGCCGAGTCGATGAGCAGTTCTTC	CASSSGTSRVDEQFF
TRBV18	NA	NA	TRBJ2-1	TGTGCCAGCTCACCACCGAACCTTCGGGATGAGCAGTTCTTC	CASSPPNLRDEQFF
TRBV27	TRBD1	NA	TRBJ1-5	TGTGCCAGCAGTTTTGACAGGGGCAGTCAGCCCCAGCATTTT	CASSFDRGSQPQHF
TRBV2	NA	NA	TRBJ2-1	TGTGCCAGCAGTGAACAGGGGGGCCCCTACAATGAGCAGTTCTTC	CASSEQGGPYNEQFF
TRBV14	TRBD1	NA	TRBJ2-2	TGTGCCAGCAGCCAAGGAGGGACAGGGGATATATCGGGGGAGCTGTTTTTT	CASSQGGTGDISGELFF
TRBV5-6	NA	NA	TRBJ1-3	TGTGCCAGCAGCAGGGACACGCTCTCTGGAAACACCATATATTTT	CASSRDTLSGNTIYF
TRBV21-1	NA	NA	TRBJ2-2	TGTGCCAGCAGCAAATATTATGGGCAGGGTGCCGGGGAGCTGTTTTTT	CASSKYYGQGAGELFF
TRBV9	TRBD1	NA	TRBJ1-1	TGTGCCAGCAGCCCCCCCAGGGGGGCGACGAACACTGAAGCTTTCTTT	CASSPPRGATNTEAFF
TRBV11-2	NA	NA	TRBJ1-1	TGTGCCAGCAGCCCGAAAAGGAACCGAGGGGGGAACACTGAAGCTTTCTTT	CASSPKRNRGGNTEAFF
TRBV4-2	TRBD2	NA	TRBJ2-1	TGTGCCAGCAGCCCAGGTGCGCGGGAGGCAGACCCGGGCCTTAATGAGCAGTTCTTC	CASSPGAREADPGLNEQFF
TRBV5-1	NA	NA	TRBJ1-1	TGCGCCAGCAGAGGCGGTTACATGAACACTGAAGCTTTCTTT	CASRGGYMNTEAFF
TRBV2	TRBD1	few	TRBJ2-7	TGTGCCAGCAGTGAACAGGGGGAGATCTACGAGCAGTACTTC	CASSEQGEIYEQYF
TRBV6-1	NA	once	TRBJ2-2	TGTGCCAGCAGTGACGCGGCAGGGTTCGGGGAGCTGTTTTTT	CASSDAAGFGELFF
TRBV6-5	TRBD1	NA	TRBJ2-7	TGTGCCAGCAGTTACTCGGACAGGGGAATCTACGAGCAGTACTTC	CASSYSDRGIYEQYF
TRBV9	NA	few	TRBJ1-3	TGTGCCAGCAGCGTTTATCCTTCTGGAAACACCATATATTTT	CASSVYPSGNTIYF
TRBV9	NA	NA	TRBJ1-4	TGTGCCAGCAGCCCCACCGCGGCAACTAATGAAAAACTGTTTTTT	CASSPTAATNEKLFF
TRBV10-1	TRBD2	NA	TRBJ2-3	TGCGCCAGCAGTGCTAGCGGGAGGATTTCAGATACGCAGTATTTT	CASSASGRISDTQYF
TRBV21-1	NA	NA	TRBJ1-1	TGTGCCAGCAGCAAACTGGTACGGGGAAACACTGAAGCTTTCTTT	CASSKLVRGNTEAFF
TRBV11-2	NA	NA	TRBJ2-5	TGTGCCAGCAGCTTAGGGGGCCCACAAGAGACCCAGTACTTC	CASSLGGPQETQYF
TRBV7-3	TRBD1	NA	TRBJ2-1	TGTGCCAGCAGCTCAGAGACAGGGGGGAGTGGTGAGCAGTTCTTC	CASSSETGGSGEQFF
TRBV4-1	NA	NA	TRBJ1-6	TGCGCCAGCAGCAGAGAGGTGGGGCAGGGAATAAAAGCCAATTCACCCCTCCACTTT	CASSREVGQGIKANSPLHF
TRBV6-5	NA	NA	TRBJ1-5	TGTGCCAGCAATTGGGGCCCTAAACAGCCCCAGCATTTT	CASNWGPKQPQHF
TRBV7-9	NA	once	TRBJ1-4	TGTGCCAGCAGCCCCCGAGACAGCGAGGTGTTTTTT	CASSPRDSEVFF
TRBV29-1	TRBD1	NA	TRBJ1-6	TGCAGCGTTTGGACAGGGCAGGACAATTCACCCCTCCACTTT	CSVWTGQDNSPLHF
TRBV11-2	NA	NA	TRBJ1-2	TGTGCCAGCAGCCGCGGAACCGGGACCTCGACGATCGGGGGCACCTTC	CASSRGTGTSTIGGTF
TRBV27	TRBD1	NA	TRBJ2-1	TGTGCCAGCAGTCTGACGTGGGACAGGCTATCCTACAATGAGCAGTTCTTC	CASSLTWDRLSYNEQFF
TRBV11-3	TRBD1	NA	TRBJ2-6	TGTGCCAGCAGCTTAGAGGGTTTTGGGACAGGGCCCGCTGGGGCCAACGTCCTGACTTTC	CASSLEGFGTGPAGANVLTF